This T cell receptor (beta chain) was obtained from a study of cytomegalovirus exposure and HLA in healthy donors. A multiplex PCR was run with 60 Vbeta primers and 13 Jbeta primers. Some clones are missing from TCRdb's copy, which holds only in-frame ones; the method was immunoSEQ multiplex PCR. The data show approximately 220,000 clones, roughly 83% seen once. About this clone itself: Antigen unknown.

Study-wide results and caveats: V segments that were indistinguishable, TRBV6-2 and TRBV6-3 among them, were omitted from analysis.

V gave up 3 bases and J gave up 3 bases, with 14 bases separating them. The CDR3 has 14 residues. CDR1 is SQVTM, CDR2 ANQGSEA, per germline. What was sequenced was PBMCs. This clonotype was sampled from a boy between 2 and 15 years old in good health and CMV-seronegative. This sequence joins TRBV29-1 and TRBJ1-2; D gene ambiguous. The CDR3 protein is CSVEALASYYGYTF. CDR3 sequence (DNA): TGCAGCGTTGAGGCTCTGGCCTCGTACTATGGCTACACCTTC.